One and the same sample provided the 31 T cell receptor beta chains below, sequenced in a study of vaccination and CD4 T cells after COVID-19. Cultured CD4+ T-cell DNA underwent Oncomine TCR Beta short-read sequencing. From the PCR reads, TCRdb called clonotypes with MiXCR, one entry per CDR3 protein. This sample has some 16,000 distinct CDR3 sequences, with 45% to 55% found just once. Treatment defined: approximately 11-day PBMC culture with coronavirus spike peptide pools or control peptides (ViraFEST assay). Antigens for these TCRs are unknown. Sequencing used CD4+ T cells from blood, cultured in vitro. The receptor source for this set is a human donor who had recovered from COVID-19.

This chain uses TRBV20-1 with TRBJ2-3; D may be TRBD2 (6 bases). V was trimmed by 0 bases and J by 0 bases, leaving 10 bases between them. Germline V gene sequence: CDR1 DFQATT, CDR2 SNEGSKA (reference sequence). The CDR3 sequence is 15 residues long. The CDR3 region is CSARDLGTSTDTQYF. The CDR3 nucleotides are TGCAGTGCTAGAGATCTGGGGACTAGCACAGATACGCAGTATTTT.

V usage is TRBV5-1 and J usage is TRBJ1-2; D is unresolved. V was cut by 1 base and J by 8 bases, with 12 bases left in between. The CDR3 has 13 residues. CDR1 and CDR2 (germline): SGHRS, YFSETQ. The CDR3 is CASSLSRDGGYTF. The CDR3 bases are TGCGCCAGCAGCTTGTCAAGGGATGGGGGCTACACCTTC.

The rearrangement links TRBV5-1 to TRBJ2-5; maybe TRBD2 (5 bases). Between the trimmed V and J ends, which lost 0 bases and 2 bases, there was a span of 11 bases. Germline V gene data show CDR1 as SGHRS and CDR2 as YFSETQ. This CDR3 contains 15 residues. This chain's CDR3 is CASSLGGRKQETQYF. The CDR3 DNA reads TGCGCCAGCAGCTTGGGTGGGAGAAAACAAGAGACCCAGTACTTC.

Here the CDR3 reads CAWRQSWYTEAFF. As DNA, the CDR3 is TGTGCCTGGCGACAGTCATGGTACACTGAAGCTTTCTTT. The V call is TRBV30, the J call TRBJ1-1; tentative D call: TRBD1 (5 bases). V lost 5 bases, J lost 3 bases, and 13 bases lay in between. There are 13 residues in the CDR3. Germline values: CDR1 GTSNPN, CDR2 SVGIG (reference sequence).

This clonotype was detected only a few times. V usage is TRBV27 and J usage is TRBJ2-7, with TRBD2 as a possible D gene (6 bases). The CDR3 runs 12 residues. The V gene's germline CDR1 is MNHEY and CDR2 SMNVEV (reference sequence). V was shortened by 3 bases and J by 9 bases, with 12 bases between the two germline ends. CDR3 DNA: TGTGCCAGCAGTTTTCTCGGGGGTATGCAGTACTTC. Protein sequence: CASSFLGGMQYF.

This clonotype has more than one count but fewer than ten. The chain is built from TRBV6-2 or TRBV6-3 and TRBJ2-3; 10 bases are shared with TRBD2. Germline loops: CDR1 MNHEY, CDR2 SVGEGT. The CDR3 runs to 15 residues. The V gene end was trimmed by 6 bases and the J gene end by 3 bases; junction bases not matched to a gene: 6. CDR3 amino acids: CASSPSGGETDTQYF. The CDR3 nucleotides read TGTGCCAGCAGCCCCAGCGGGGGGGAAACAGATACGCAGTATTTT.

V gene TRBV20-1 combines with J gene TRBJ2-1; TRBD1 matches at 7 bases. Germline CDR1 DFQATT, CDR2 SNEGSKA (reference sequence). This CDR3 comprises 15 residues. Trimming at V came to 8 bases and at J to 3 bases, leaving 13 bases not matched to a gene. The CDR3 coding sequence is TGCAGTACCGCCCCGAGGGACAGAGTCTACAATGAGCAGTTCTTC. Its translation is CSTAPRDRVYNEQFF.

The chain couples TRBV7-2 to TRBJ2-3; D might be TRBD1 (6 bases). This CDR3 has 17 amino acids. The germline V gene has CDR1 SGHTA and CDR2 FQGNSA. Trimming left V 3 bases short and J 1 base short, with 17 bases between. CDR3 loop: CASSFIQGIGRTDTQYF. CDR3 DNA sequence: TGTGCCAGCAGCTTTATTCAGGGGATAGGCCGCACAGATACGCAGTATTTT.

Judged by abundance, this clonotype is medium-sized (0.01 to 0.1%). The chain couples TRBV7-8 to TRBJ2-1; 7 nucleotides align to TRBD2. The trim removed 4 bases at V and 6 bases at J, leaving 9 bases unmatched. Germline V CDR1 and CDR2: SGHVS, FQNEAQ. This CDR3 region has 15 residues. CDR3 protein: CASSSTSHPSNEQFF. DNA for the CDR3: TGTGCCAGCAGCTCGACTAGCCACCCGTCCAATGAGCAGTTCTTC.

This clonotype has a handful of counts. The gene calls are TRBV27 and TRBJ1-2; TRBD1 aligns across 7 bases. The CDR3 consists of 12 residues. Germline V gene data show CDR1 as MNHEY and CDR2 as SMNVEV (reference sequence). Germline trimming cut 5 bases from V and 10 bases from J; bases unmatched to any gene: 7. The CDR3 DNA reads as TGTGCCAGCAGTACAACAACAGGGGTCTACACCTTC. Amino acid sequence: CASSTTTGVYTF.

The rearrangement joins TRBV27 to TRBJ2-5; possibly TRBD2 for D (7 bases). The germline V and J ends were trimmed by 5 bases and 5 bases, with 12 bases remaining between them. The CDR3 has 13 amino acids. The germline V gene has CDR1 MNHEY and CDR2 SMNVEV (reference sequence). The CDR3 DNA is TGTGCCAGCAGTGTCAGGGGAGGGGAGACCCAGTACTTC. Its protein product is CASSVRGGETQYF.

The chain is built from TRBV15 and TRBJ2-7, with D perhaps matching TRBD1 (5 bases). CDR3 length equals 14 residues. The ends were cut back, 5 bases at V and 3 bases at J, with 14 bases in the middle. Germline CDR1 LNHNV, CDR2 YYDKDF (reference sequence). This chain's CDR3 is CATSGLGALYEQYF. CDR3 DNA: TGTGCCACCAGCGGGCTAGGGGCACTCTACGAGCAGTACTTC.

This clonotype is a singleton in its sample. The DNA of the CDR3 is TGTGCCAGCATCCGAGAGGGGCCCACTGAAGCTTTCTTT. Translated: CASIREGPTEAFF. The chain is built from TRBV2 and TRBJ1-1; maybe TRBD1 (5 bases). V gave up 7 bases and J gave up 4 bases, with 13 bases separating them. Germline V lookup: CDR1 SNHLY, CDR2 FYNNEI. There are 13 residues in the CDR3.

The gene calls are TRBV30 and TRBJ1-2; 9 bases line up with TRBD1. Trimming removed 3 bases from V and 8 bases from J; junction bases left unmatched: 13. The CDR3 has 15 amino acids. CDR1 is GTSNPN, CDR2 SVGIG, per germline (reference sequence). CDR3 nucleotides: TGTGCCTGGAGCGACAACGACAGGGGGTCTAGAGGCTACACCTTC. Protein product: CAWSDNDRGSRGYTF.

This clonotype has only a few counts. The V gene is TRBV28, the J gene TRBJ1-5; unclear D gene. The CDR3 spans 14 residues. Germline loops: CDR1 MDHEN, CDR2 SYDVKM. Trimming took off 6 bases at V and 8 bases at J, with 17 bases between the two ends. CDR3 in DNA: TGTGCCAGCAGCAGCCCCACGCTAGGAAAGCCCCAGCATTTT. Translating it yields CASSSPTLGKPQHF.

The chain has TRBV2 and TRBJ1-2; the match to TRBD1 covers 8 bases. The CDR3 sequence is 14 residues long. Trimming cost V 6 bases and J 2 bases; bases outside gene matches: 5. Germline CDR1 reads SNHLY; CDR2 reads FYNNEI. The CDR3 sequence: CASRARQGNYGYTF. CDR3 coding DNA: TGTGCCAGCAGGGCCAGACAGGGGAACTATGGCTACACCTTC.

The chain is built from TRBV11-2 and TRBJ1-3; D perhaps matches TRBD1 (6 bases). V lost 4 bases to trimming and J lost 4 bases, with 14 bases between them. Germline CDR1 and CDR2: SGHAT and FQNNGV. The CDR3 is made up of 15 amino acids. The CDR3 sequence is CASSSTGTGGNTIYF. The CDR3 DNA sequence: TGTGCCAGCAGCTCAACAGGGACGGGAGGAAACACCATATATTTT.

V usage is TRBV19 and J usage is TRBJ1-1; D gene ambiguous. V was shortened by 8 bases and J by 7 bases, with 20 bases between the two germline ends. Germline V gene sequence: CDR1 LNHDA, CDR2 SQIVND (reference sequence). The CDR3 runs 14 residues. The CDR3 DNA sequence: TGTGCCAGTCGGTCAGCCCGCGTAACCGATGAAGCTTTCTTT. Its protein is CASRSARVTDEAFF.

The rearrangement links TRBV6-1 to TRBJ1-1; the D gene is possibly TRBD1 (5 bases). From germline, CDR1 is MNHNS and CDR2 SASEGT. This CDR3 is built from 16 residues. V lost 5 bases, J lost 0 bases, and 16 bases lay in between. CDR3 nucleotides: TGTGCCAGCAGTCCCGACAGTCTAATAATGAACACTGAAGCTTTCTTT. It translates to CASSPDSLIMNTEAFF.

This clonotype occurred a few times. V is TRBV6-1 and J is TRBJ1-6; no definite D call. V lost 5 bases and J lost 0, with 14 bases in between. Germline CDR1 MNHNS, CDR2 SASEGT. The CDR3 is made up of 17 amino acids. The CDR3 DNA follows: TGTGCCAGCAGTATCCGGGGAGCAAGCTCCTATAATTCACCCCTCCACTTT. It translates to CASSIRGASSYNSPLHF.

The CDR3 is CASSSDRLDGYTF. The CDR3 bases are TGTGCCAGCAGTTCAGACAGGCTCGATGGCTACACCTTC. The chain employs TRBV6-2 or TRBV6-3 and TRBJ1-2; maybe TRBD1 (6 bases). The germline gives CDR1 MNHEY, CDR2 SVGEGT. The CDR3 has 13 amino acids. Trimming left V 4 bases short and J 6 bases short, with 12 bases between.

The V call is TRBV4-3, the J call TRBJ2-3; D ambiguous. Germline V gene data show CDR1 as LGHNA and CDR2 as YSLEER. This CDR3 region has 15 residues. V was shortened by 1 base and J by 1 base, with 9 bases between the two germline ends. CDR3 sequence: CASSQAAAGTDTQYF. DNA for the CDR3: TGCGCCAGCAGCCAAGCCGCGGCAGGCACAGATACGCAGTATTTT.

The table lists this clonotype with a few counts. The CDR3 DNA is TGCGCCAGCAGCGGTGGGACGAGGGAGACCCAGTACTTC. Its protein product is CASSGGTRETQYF. The V and J genes are TRBV5-1 and TRBJ2-5; D assignment may be TRBD1 or TRBD2 (5 bases each). Germline V gene sequence: CDR1 SGHRS, CDR2 YFSETQ. This CDR3 is built from 13 residues. With 4 bases removed from V and 5 bases from J, the gap between germline ends came to 12 bases.

The chain uses TRBV12-3 or TRBV12-4 and TRBJ1-5; D ambiguous. V shed 5 bases and J shed 6 bases, with 14 bases lying between them. There are 14 residues in the CDR3. The CDR3 DNA sequence: TGTGCCAGCAGTCCCTCTACCCGGAGTCAGCCCCAGCATTTT. Translating gives CASSPSTRSQPQHF.

This clonotype was seen a handful of times. The chain is built from TRBV10-3 and TRBJ1-1; maybe TRBD1 (6 bases). The CDR3 runs 14 residues. The V and J ends lost 3 bases and 7 bases respectively, with 15 bases between them. Germline V lookup: CDR1 ENHRY, CDR2 SYGVKD. The CDR3 DNA reads as TGTGCCATCAGTGAACCGGACAGACGCATTGAAGCTTTCTTT. Protein product: CAISEPDRRIEAFF.

The chain couples TRBV24-1 to TRBJ2-1, with 10 positions matching TRBD2. The CDR3 loop spans 16 amino acids. Germline V gene lookup returns CDR1 KGHDR and CDR2 SFDVKD. The V and J ends lost 3 bases and 6 bases, in that order; junction bases with no gene match: 7. The DNA for the CDR3 is TGTGCCACCAGTGATAGAGGGGGACTAGCGACCAATGAGCAGTTCTTC. Protein product: CATSDRGGLATNEQFF.

A few counts support this clonotype. The rearrangement uses TRBV6-2 or TRBV6-3 and TRBJ2-2, with a tentative D call TRBD1 (5 bases). Germline CDR1 reads MNHEY; CDR2 reads SVGEGT. V was trimmed by 5 bases and J by 5 bases, leaving 12 bases between them. This CDR3 spans 14 amino acids. For the CDR3, the DNA is TGTGCCAGCAGTGACAGACACGGAACCGGGGAGCTGTTTTTT. As protein: CASSDRHGTGELFF.

This rearrangement joins TRBV30 to TRBJ1-5; D is unresolved. V gave up 0 bases and J gave up 4 bases, with 7 bases separating them. The CDR3 is made up of 13 amino acids. Looked up from germline, CDR1 is GTSNPN and CDR2 is SVGIG (reference sequence). Written as DNA, the CDR3 is TGTGCCTGGAGTGTAGACCTGAATCAGCCCCAGCATTTT. Protein: CAWSVDLNQPQHF. Full variable domain (remainder filled in from reference TRBV30 and TRBJ1-5): SQTIHQWPATLVQPVGSPLSLECTVEGTSNPNLYWYRQAAGRGLQLLFYSVGIGQISSEVPQNLSASRPQDRQFILSSKKLLLSDSGFYLCAWSVDLNQPQHFGDGTRLSIL.

This clonotype has just a few counts. The V gene is TRBV11-2, the J gene TRBJ1-1, with TRBD1 identical over 10 bases. The CDR3 covers 16 residues. The V segment lost 4 bases and the J segment 5 bases; nucleotides outside the gene matches: 10. Germline-derived CDR1 and CDR2 are SGHAT and FQNNGV. The CDR3 DNA reads TGTGCCAGCAGCTCGACAGGGGGCAGAAGGGTAACTGAAGCTTTCTTT. It is translated as CASSSTGGRRVTEAFF.

The chain links TRBV6-1 to TRBJ1-6, with D possibly TRBD1 on 6 matching bases. The CDR3 is 16 amino acids. The V and J ends lost 6 bases and 3 bases respectively, with 15 bases between them. Germline V CDR1 and CDR2: MNHNS, SASEGT. CDR3 bases: TGTGCCAGCAGCCGAGACAGGACCTACTATAATTCACCCCTCCACTTT. Encoded protein: CASSRDRTYYNSPLHF.

The J gene is TRBJ2-5, the V gene TRBV7-2; D is possibly TRBD1 (6 bases). Trimming cost V 3 bases and J 5 bases, with 16 bases left between them. This CDR3 is built from 15 residues. Germline V gene data show CDR1 as SGHTA and CDR2 as FQGNSA. This CDR3 reads CASSFRRDTGETQYF. The CDR3 region has the DNA TGTGCCAGCAGCTTCCGCCGGGACACTGGGGAGACCCAGTACTTC.